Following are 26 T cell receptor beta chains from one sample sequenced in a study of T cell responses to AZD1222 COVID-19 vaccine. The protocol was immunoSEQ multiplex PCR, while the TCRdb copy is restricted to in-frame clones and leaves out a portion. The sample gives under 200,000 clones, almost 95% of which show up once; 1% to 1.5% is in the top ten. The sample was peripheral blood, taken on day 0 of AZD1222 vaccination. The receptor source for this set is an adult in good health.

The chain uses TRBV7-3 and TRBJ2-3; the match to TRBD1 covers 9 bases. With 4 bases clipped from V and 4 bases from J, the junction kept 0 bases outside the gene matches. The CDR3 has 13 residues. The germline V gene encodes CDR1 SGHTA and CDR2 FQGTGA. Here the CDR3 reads CASSWTGADTQYF. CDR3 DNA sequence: TGTGCCAGCAGCTGGACAGGGGCAGATACGCAGTATTTT.

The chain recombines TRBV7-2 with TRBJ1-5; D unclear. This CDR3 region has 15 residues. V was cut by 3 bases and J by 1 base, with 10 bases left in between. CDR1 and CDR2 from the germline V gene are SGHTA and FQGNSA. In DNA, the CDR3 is TGTGCCAGCAGCTTGAGCTCTACGAGCAATCAGCCCCAGCATTTT. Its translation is CASSLSSTSNQPQHF.

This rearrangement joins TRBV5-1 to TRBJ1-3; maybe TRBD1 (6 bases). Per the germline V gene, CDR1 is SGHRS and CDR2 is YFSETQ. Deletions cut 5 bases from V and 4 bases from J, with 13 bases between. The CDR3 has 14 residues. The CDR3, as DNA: TGCGCCAGCAGGGCCCGGGGGCAAGGAAACACCATATATTTT. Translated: CASRARGQGNTIYF.

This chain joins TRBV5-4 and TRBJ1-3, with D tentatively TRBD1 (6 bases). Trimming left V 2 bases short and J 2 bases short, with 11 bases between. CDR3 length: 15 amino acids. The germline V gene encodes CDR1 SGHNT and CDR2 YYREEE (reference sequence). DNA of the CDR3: TGTGCCAGCAGCTTACAGGGACGGGCTGGAAACACCATATATTTT. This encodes CASSLQGRAGNTIYF.

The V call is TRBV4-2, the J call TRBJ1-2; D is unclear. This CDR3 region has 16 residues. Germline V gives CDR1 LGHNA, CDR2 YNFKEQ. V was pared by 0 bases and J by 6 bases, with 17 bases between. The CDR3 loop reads CASSQEAFIMPNGYTF. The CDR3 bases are TGTGCCAGCAGCCAAGAGGCCTTCATTATGCCTAATGGCTACACCTTC.

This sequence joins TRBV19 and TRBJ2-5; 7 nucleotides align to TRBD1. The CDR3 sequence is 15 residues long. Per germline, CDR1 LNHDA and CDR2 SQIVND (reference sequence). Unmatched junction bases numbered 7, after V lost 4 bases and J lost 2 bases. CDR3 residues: CASSTLRGRQETQYF. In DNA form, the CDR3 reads TGTGCCAGTAGTACACTGAGGGGGCGTCAAGAGACCCAGTACTTC.

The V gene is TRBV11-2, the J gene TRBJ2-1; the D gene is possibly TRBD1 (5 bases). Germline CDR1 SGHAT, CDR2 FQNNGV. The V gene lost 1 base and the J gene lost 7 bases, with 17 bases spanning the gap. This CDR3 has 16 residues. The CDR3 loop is CASSLGGQGIRNEQFF. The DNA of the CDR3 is TGTGCCAGCAGCTTAGGTGGTCAGGGAATCAGGAATGAGCAGTTCTTC.

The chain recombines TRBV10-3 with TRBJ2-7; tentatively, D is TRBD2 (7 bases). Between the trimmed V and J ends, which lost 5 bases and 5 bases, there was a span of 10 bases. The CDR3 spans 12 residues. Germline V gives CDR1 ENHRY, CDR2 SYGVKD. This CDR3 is CAISRGANEQYF. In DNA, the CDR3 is TGTGCCATCAGTCGGGGGGCGAACGAGCAGTACTTC.

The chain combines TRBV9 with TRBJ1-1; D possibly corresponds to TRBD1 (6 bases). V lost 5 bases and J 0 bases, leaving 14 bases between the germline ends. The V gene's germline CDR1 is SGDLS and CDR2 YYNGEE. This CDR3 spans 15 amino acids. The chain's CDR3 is CASRPGAGMNTEAFF. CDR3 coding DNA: TGTGCCAGCAGGCCAGGGGCGGGCATGAACACTGAAGCTTTCTTT.

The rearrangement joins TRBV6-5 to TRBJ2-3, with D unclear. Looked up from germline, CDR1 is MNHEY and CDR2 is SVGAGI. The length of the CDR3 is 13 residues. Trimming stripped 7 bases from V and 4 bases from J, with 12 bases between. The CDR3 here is CASIRVGSDTQYF. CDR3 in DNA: TGTGCCAGCATTAGGGTGGGGTCAGATACGCAGTATTTT.

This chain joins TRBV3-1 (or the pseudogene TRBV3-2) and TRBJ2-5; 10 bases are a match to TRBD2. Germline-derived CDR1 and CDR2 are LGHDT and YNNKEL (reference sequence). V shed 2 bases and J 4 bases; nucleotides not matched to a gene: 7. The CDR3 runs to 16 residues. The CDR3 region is CASSQTSGTPVETQYF. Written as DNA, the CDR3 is TGTGCCAGCAGCCAAACTAGCGGGACCCCCGTAGAGACCCAGTACTTC.

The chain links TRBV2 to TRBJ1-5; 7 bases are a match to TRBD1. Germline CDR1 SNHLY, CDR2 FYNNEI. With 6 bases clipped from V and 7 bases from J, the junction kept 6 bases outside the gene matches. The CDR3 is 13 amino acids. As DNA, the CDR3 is TGTGCCAGCAGAGGAGGGGGCAGGCAGCCCCAGCATTTT. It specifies CASRGGGRQPQHF.

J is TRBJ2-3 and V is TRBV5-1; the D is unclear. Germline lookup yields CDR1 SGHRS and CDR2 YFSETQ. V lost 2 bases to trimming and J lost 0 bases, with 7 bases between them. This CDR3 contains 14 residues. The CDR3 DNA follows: TGCGCCAGCAGCTTAGCGCAGAGCACAGATACGCAGTATTTT. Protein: CASSLAQSTDTQYF.

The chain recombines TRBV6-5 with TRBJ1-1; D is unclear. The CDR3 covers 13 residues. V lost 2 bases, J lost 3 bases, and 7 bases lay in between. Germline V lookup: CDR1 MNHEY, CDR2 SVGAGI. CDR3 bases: TGTGCCAGCAGTTACCTCCGGGACACTGAAGCTTTCTTT. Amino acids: CASSYLRDTEAFF.

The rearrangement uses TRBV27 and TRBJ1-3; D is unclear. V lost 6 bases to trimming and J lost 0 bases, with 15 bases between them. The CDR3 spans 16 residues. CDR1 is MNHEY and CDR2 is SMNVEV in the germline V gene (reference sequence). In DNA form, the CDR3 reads TGTGCCAGCAGACCTGACGGACGTCTCTCTGGAAACACCATATATTTT. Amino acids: CASRPDGRLSGNTIYF.

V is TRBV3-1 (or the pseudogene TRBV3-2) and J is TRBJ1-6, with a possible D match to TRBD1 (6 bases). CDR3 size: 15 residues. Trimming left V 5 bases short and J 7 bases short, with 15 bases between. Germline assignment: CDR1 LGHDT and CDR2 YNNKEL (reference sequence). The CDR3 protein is CASSFGQPGNSPLHF. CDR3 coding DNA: TGTGCCAGCAGCTTTGGACAGCCGGGAAATTCACCCCTCCACTTT.

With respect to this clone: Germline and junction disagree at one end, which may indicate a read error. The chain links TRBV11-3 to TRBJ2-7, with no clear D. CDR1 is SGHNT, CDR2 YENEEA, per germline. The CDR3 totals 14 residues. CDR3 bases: TGTGCCAGCAGCATAGACGCTAGCTCCTACGAGCAGTACTTC. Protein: CASSIDASSYEQYF.

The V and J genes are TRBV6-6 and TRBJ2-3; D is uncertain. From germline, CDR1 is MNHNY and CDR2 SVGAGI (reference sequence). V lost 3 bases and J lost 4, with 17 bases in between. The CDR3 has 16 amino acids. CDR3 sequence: CASSYLATRIADTQYF. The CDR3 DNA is TGTGCCAGCAGTTATCTCGCGACCAGAATCGCAGATACGCAGTATTTT.

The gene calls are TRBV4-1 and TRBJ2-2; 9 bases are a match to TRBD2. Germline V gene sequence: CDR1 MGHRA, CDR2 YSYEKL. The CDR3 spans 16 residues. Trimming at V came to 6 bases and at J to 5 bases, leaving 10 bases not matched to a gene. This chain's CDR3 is CASSMGRGGRTGELFF. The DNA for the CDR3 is TGCGCCAGCAGTATGGGGCGGGGGGGGCGGACCGGGGAGCTGTTTTTT.

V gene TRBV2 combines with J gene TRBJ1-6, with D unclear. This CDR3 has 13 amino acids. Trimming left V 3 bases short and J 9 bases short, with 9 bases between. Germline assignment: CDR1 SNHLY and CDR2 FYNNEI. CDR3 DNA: TGTGCCAGCAGTGAGACGGCAAGTTCACCCCTCCACTTT. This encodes CASSETASSPLHF. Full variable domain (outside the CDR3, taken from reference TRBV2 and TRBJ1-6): EPEVTQTPSHQVTQMGQEVILRCVPISNHLYFYWYRQILGQKVEFLVSFYNNEISEKSEIFDDQFSVERPDGSNFTLKIRSTKLEDSAMYFCASSETASSPLHFGNGTRLTVT.

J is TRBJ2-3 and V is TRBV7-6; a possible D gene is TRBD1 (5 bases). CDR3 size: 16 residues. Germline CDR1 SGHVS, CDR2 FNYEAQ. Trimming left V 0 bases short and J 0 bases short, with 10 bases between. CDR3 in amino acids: CASSLASAGSTDTQYF. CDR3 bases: TGTGCCAGCAGCTTAGCTTCGGCAGGGAGCACAGATACGCAGTATTTT.

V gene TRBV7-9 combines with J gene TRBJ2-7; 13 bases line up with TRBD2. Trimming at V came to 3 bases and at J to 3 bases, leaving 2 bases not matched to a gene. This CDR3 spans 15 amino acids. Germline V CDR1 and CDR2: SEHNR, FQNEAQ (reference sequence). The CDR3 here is CASSFGTSGIYEQYF. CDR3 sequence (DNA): TGTGCCAGCAGCTTTGGGACTAGCGGGATCTACGAGCAGTACTTC.

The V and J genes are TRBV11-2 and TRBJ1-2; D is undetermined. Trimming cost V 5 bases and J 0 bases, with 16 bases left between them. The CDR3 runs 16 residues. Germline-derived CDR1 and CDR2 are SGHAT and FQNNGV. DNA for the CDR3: TGTGCCAGCAGCCACCGACTTGGGCACACTAACTATGGCTACACCTTC. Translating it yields CASSHRLGHTNYGYTF.

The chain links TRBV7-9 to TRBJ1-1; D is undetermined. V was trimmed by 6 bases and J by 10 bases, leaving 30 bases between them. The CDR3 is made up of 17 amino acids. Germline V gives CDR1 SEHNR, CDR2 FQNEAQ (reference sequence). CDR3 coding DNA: TGTGCCAGCAGACCACCCCCCAGTGGCGGGTACCACCCCGGAGCTTTCTTT. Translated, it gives CASRPPPSGGYHPGAFF.

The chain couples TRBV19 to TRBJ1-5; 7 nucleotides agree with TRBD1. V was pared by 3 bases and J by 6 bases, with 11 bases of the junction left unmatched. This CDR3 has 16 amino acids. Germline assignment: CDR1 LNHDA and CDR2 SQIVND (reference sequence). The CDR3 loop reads CASSIPDRASRQPQHF. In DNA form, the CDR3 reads TGTGCCAGTAGTATCCCCGACAGGGCCTCACGTCAGCCCCAGCATTTT. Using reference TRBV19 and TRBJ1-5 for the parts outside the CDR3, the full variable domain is DGGITQSPKYLFRKEGQNVTLSCEQNLNHDAMYWYRQDPGQGLRLIYYSQIVNDFQKGDIAEGYSVSREKKESFPLTVTSAQKNPTAFYLCASSIPDRASRQPQHFGDGTRLSIL.

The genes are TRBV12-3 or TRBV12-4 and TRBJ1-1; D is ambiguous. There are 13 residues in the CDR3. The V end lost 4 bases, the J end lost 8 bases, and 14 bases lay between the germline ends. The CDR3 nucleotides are TGTGCCAGCAGTTCGAACCGCGAGGTAGAAGCTTTCTTT. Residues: CASSSNREVEAFF.